This T cell receptor (beta chain) was profiled in a study of cytomegalovirus exposure and HLA in healthy donors. General study findings and limits: According to a later analysis, TCR clusters from the first cohort tended to co-occur in the 110 or so validation repertoires. The study put around 180 TCR beta chains on its list as cytomegalovirus-associated.

The CDR3 length is 14 residues. From germline, CDR1 is MDHEN and CDR2 SYDVKM. V shed 4 bases and J 9 bases; nucleotides not matched to a gene: 7. Method: immunoSEQ multiplex PCR; TCRdb's copy keeps in-frame clones and lacks some. The sample comprises tens of thousands of clones, 80% to 95% of which are singletons, and over 4% rests with the top ten. Points on this clone: The antigen remains unidentified.

The V and J genes are TRBV28 and TRBJ2-1; 9 positions agree with TRBD1. The clonotype was recovered from a man between 18 and 35 years old in good health and CMV-seropositive. The specimen sequenced was PBMCs. This CDR3 is CASSSGQGISEQFF. The CDR3 DNA is TGTGCCAGCAGTTCGGGACAGGGAATCAGTGAGCAGTTCTTC.